Sequencing of this T cell receptor beta chain was carried out in a study of response to subunit inactivated influenza vaccine. Study-wide results and limits: Authors suggested that a seasonal influenza vaccination recruits few new T cells each time.

Germline V gene data show CDR1 as SGHRS and CDR2 as YFSETQ. The V gene lost 4 bases and the J gene lost 8 bases, with 18 bases spanning the gap. The CDR3 extends over 14 amino acids. By sample share, this clonotype is medium-sized. As yet, its antigen is unknown. TCRdb processed the RT-PCR reads anew with MiXCR; each CDR3 protein has one entry. The top ten clones hold over 9% of a sample with 300,000 to 350,000 distinct CDR3 sequences, about 20% of them seen once. The material sequenced was PBMCs from blood, taken about 20 months after vaccination. The J gene is TRBJ1-1, the V gene TRBV5-1; no firm D call. This receptor was obtained from a man aged 50 to 69 who received an inactivated influenza vaccine. The CDR3 DNA reads TGCGCCAGCAGCCCCCTGGGCGAGAGTACAGAAGCTTTCTTT. Amino acids: CASSPLGESTEAFF.